Described below is a single T cell receptor beta chain sequence and its context. Its antigen is undetermined. The CDR3 end lies 3 residues beyond the end of the read and is filled in from the germline J gene. The CDR3 runs 14 residues. Trimming shortened V by 4 bases and J by 0 bases, and 10 bases separated the two germline ends. Germline loops: CDR1 DFQATT, CDR2 SNEGSKA (reference sequence). The record originates from a study of T cells in women clearing cervical HPV infection. Points from the study as a whole: TRBV6-7 relative abundance averaged about 0.1% in cases and 0.15% to 0.2% in controls.

Produced via immunoSEQ multiplex PCR; TCRdb's table is partial and in-frame only. This sample contains 25,000 to 35,000 clones. Sequences were obtained from blood buffy coat. The J gene is TRBJ2-1, the V gene TRBV20-1; D is perhaps TRBD2 (5 bases). This clonotype originated in a woman aged 18 to 69 with a cervical HPV16 infection that either progressed to CIN3+ or cleared (not recorded which). The CDR3 loop reads CSAISDSSYNEQFF. CDR3 DNA (partial): TGCAGTGCTATTAGCGATAGCTCCTACAATGAG.